One T cell receptor beta chain is described in this entry. Its specificity is not known. These data are taken from a study of Ad26.COV2.S vaccination and SARS-CoV-2 variants. Study in general: Donor was one of the participants in the Ad26.COV2.S arm of the COV1001 trial.

The CDR3 is 13 amino acids. Germline V gene lookup returns CDR1 SGHVS and CDR2 FNYEAQ. Trimming stripped 5 bases from V and 1 base from J, with 8 bases between. The assay was immunoSEQ multiplex PCR, and TCRdb's table has in-frame clones only and misses some. The table includes approximately 280,000 clones, about 89% detected once. Study-wide points: The TCR-based breadth and depth measures might underestimate overall T cell responses.

Treatment of the sample: approximately 18 received Ad26.COV2.S at low or high dose, single or two shots; a few received placebo; per-sample allocation not given. All samples were drawn on day 63, counting from the first vaccine or placebo injection. This Boston cohort included adults aged 18-55 years. The material was peripheral blood, obtained in a trial of Ad26.COV2.S vaccine versus placebo. J is TRBJ1-1 and V is TRBV7-6, with D maybe TRBD1 (6 bases). This receptor was identified in a person between 18 and 65 years old who received the Ad26.COV2.S COVID-19 vaccine or a placebo. The CDR3 sequence: CASSATGNTEAFF. DNA for the CDR3: TGTGCCAGCAGCGCGACAGGGAACACTGAAGCTTTCTTT.